Each of the 10 T cell receptor beta chains below was sequenced from the same sample in a study of cytotoxic CD8 clonotypes in ibrutinib-treated CLL. The assay was immunoSEQ multiplex PCR, and TCRdb's table has in-frame clones only and misses some. The table shows roughly 11,000 clones, with roughly four fifths occurring only once. The source material was PBMCs, sampled at disease progression, from a patient treated with ibrutinib. The receptors were sampled from a human donor with chronic lymphocytic leukemia.

This clone was picked up a small number of times. The CDR3 here is CASSLEGGTEQYF. Here the CDR3 DNA reads TGTGCCAGCAGCTTGGAGGGAGGGACCGAGCAGTACTTC. The rearrangement joins TRBV11-3 to TRBJ2-7; TRBD2 aligns across 7 bases. V shed 3 bases, J shed 6 bases, and the junction held 5 bases outside the gene matches. Germline V gives CDR1 SGHNT, CDR2 YENEEA. This CDR3 has 13 amino acids.

The V call is TRBV7-8, the J call TRBJ1-1; 8 positions match TRBD1. The ends lost 5 bases at V and 0 bases at J; junction bases unmatched: 5. This CDR3 comprises 15 residues. CDR1 and CDR2 from the germline V gene are SGHVS and FQNEAQ. The CDR3 sequence is CASSGRQGMNTEAFF. CDR3 bases: TGTGCCAGCAGCGGCCGACAGGGGATGAACACTGAAGCTTTCTTT.

Details on this clone: A much larger clonotype is one base distant, so this may be a read error. The V gene is TRBV7-9, the J gene TRBJ2-2; 9 nucleotides agree with TRBD2. This CDR3 is 17 amino acids long. The germline CDR1 and CDR2 sequences are SEHNR and FQNEAQ (reference sequence). V lost 5 bases and J lost 7; bases outside the gene matches: 14. The CDR3 loop reads CASSPRAAGGPDGELFF. The CDR3 DNA reads as TGTGCCAGCAGCCCCCGGGCCGCGGGAGGGCCAGACGGGGAGCTGTTTTTT.

The chain recombines TRBV4-1 with TRBJ2-7, with D possibly being TRBD1 (5 bases). Trimming shortened V by 1 base and J by 3 bases, and 13 bases separated the two germline ends. Germline loops: CDR1 MGHRA, CDR2 YSYEKL. CDR3 length equals 15 residues. CDR3 amino acids: CASSQVQGSIYEQYF. CDR3 bases: TGCGCCAGCAGCCAAGTCCAGGGTTCCATCTACGAGCAGTACTTC.

V is TRBV7-2 and J is TRBJ2-1; D ambiguous. The CDR3 has 15 amino acids. Deletions cut 5 bases from V and 0 bases from J, with 11 bases between. The germline CDR1 and CDR2 sequences are SGHTA and FQGNSA. The CDR3 is CASSRDVSSYNEQFF. CDR3 coding DNA: TGTGCCAGCAGCCGAGACGTTAGCTCCTACAATGAGCAGTTCTTC.

This clone has only one observation. The DNA for the CDR3 is TGCGCCAGCAGCTTGGCCCCACAGGGGGCGGGGAATGAGCAGTTCTTC. As protein: CASSLAPQGAGNEQFF. V usage is TRBV5-1 and J usage is TRBJ2-1, with 9 positions matching TRBD1. Germline trimming cut 0 bases from V and 7 bases from J; bases unmatched to any gene: 8. The CDR3 extends over 16 amino acids. The germline V gene encodes CDR1 SGHRS and CDR2 YFSETQ.

This clone showed up just once. The gene calls are TRBV5-1 and TRBJ2-5; 10 bases align to TRBD2. V was clipped by 7 bases and J by 4 bases; unmatched bases: 10. Germline V CDR1 and CDR2: SGHRS, YFSETQ. This CDR3 has 15 amino acids. The CDR3 DNA sequence: TGCGCCAGCGAACAAAAAGCGGGAGGGGGAGAGACCCAGTACTTC. Its protein is CASEQKAGGGETQYF.

The J gene is TRBJ1-2, the V gene TRBV5-4, with D hard to call. This CDR3 comprises 14 residues. V lost 1 base, J lost 8 bases, and 15 bases lay in between. CDR1 SGHNT and CDR2 YYREEE come from the germline V gene (reference sequence). In DNA form, the CDR3 reads TGTGCCAGCAGCTTGATCGGAAAGGAACAGGGCTACACCTTC. It is translated as CASSLIGKEQGYTF.

The J gene is TRBJ2-1, the V gene TRBV18, with D tentatively TRBD2 (5 bases). Germline CDR1 reads KGHSH; CDR2 reads LQKENI. V was shortened by 4 bases and J by 5 bases, with 9 bases between the two germline ends. There are 13 residues in the CDR3. The CDR3 nucleotides read TGTGCCAGCTCACTAGGACTTGACAATGAGCAGTTCTTC. Translated, it gives CASSLGLDNEQFF.

This clone came up a few times. This chain connects TRBV5-6 to TRBJ2-7; no definite D call. Germline V gene data show CDR1 as SGHDT and CDR2 as YYEEEE. Deletions cut 2 bases from V and 1 base from J, with 4 bases between. This CDR3 is built from 12 residues. CDR3: CASSLESYEQYF. The CDR3 DNA is TGTGCCAGCAGCTTAGAATCCTACGAGCAGTACTTC. Looking up the rest from reference TRBV5-6 and TRBJ2-7 gives the full variable domain: DAGVTQSPTHLIKTRGQQVTLRCSPKSGHDTVSWYQQALGQGPQFIFQYYEEEERQRGNFPDRFSGHQFPNYSSELNVNALLLGDSALYLCASSLESYEQYFGPGTRLTVT.